The entry below describes one TCR beta chain. This CDR3 contains 13 residues. CDR1 and CDR2 from the germline V gene are SGHRS and YFSETQ. Trimming stripped 1 base from V and 7 bases from J, with 9 bases between. This specimen comes from a study of blood T cell repertoires in COVID-19. TCRdb keeps only in-frame clones here, not all; method: immunoSEQ multiplex PCR. The data contain 250,000 to 300,000 clones, roughly nine tenths of them seen just once; the ten biggest clones take up 0.94%. The sample was peripheral blood. This receptor was taken from a woman in her forties who had recovered from COVID-19. The J gene is TRBJ2-1, the V gene TRBV5-1; D is undetermined. CDR3 sequence: CASSLSVLNEQFF. The DNA for the CDR3 is TGCGCCAGCAGCTTGTCGGTTCTGAATGAGCAGTTCTTC.